These T cell receptor beta chains were read from a single sample in a study of blood T cell repertoires in COVID-19. The repertoire was sequenced with immunoSEQ multiplex PCR; TCRdb's copy has only in-frame clones and lacks some. Of 76,000 or so clones in the sample, 90% to 95% are singletons; the top ten hold roughly 6.1%. Sequencing input: peripheral blood. The origin of the receptors is a human donor in a cohort sampled during active COVID-19. CDR3s include the opening cysteine and the closing phenylalanine or tryptophan. A D gene is named only where the DNA matches it firmly. Some rows have no size entry. The others give once, few or many, or a class for an expanded clone.

>.|TRBJ2-5|TRBV5-5|once
CASSLGHGGTQYF
TGTGCCAGCAGCCTCGGACACGGTGGGACCCAGTACTTC
>.|TRBJ1-3|TRBV5-8|.
CASSLLGLAGNTIYF
TGTGCCAGCAGCTTGTTGGGGCTAGCTGGAAACACCATATATTTT
>.|TRBJ2-7|TRBV11-3|.
CASSLRPGYEQYF
TGTGCCAGCAGCTTAAGACCGGGCTACGAGCAGTACTTC
>TRBD1|TRBJ2-4|TRBV19|.
CASSIGTGRDIQYF
TGTGCCAGTAGTATTGGGACAGGGAGGGACATTCAGTACTTC
>.|TRBJ1-2|TRBV6-2/TRBV6-3|few
CASSTVVGYGYTF
TGTGCCAGCAGTACCGTAGTCGGCTATGGCTACACCTTC
>.|TRBJ1-2|TRBV12-5|.
CASGRISPNYGYTF
TGTGCTAGTGGGCGAATAAGCCCGAACTATGGCTACACCTTC
>TRBD1|TRBJ1-1|TRBV6-4|.
CASRGQGKNTEAFF
TGTGCCAGCAGGGGACAGGGGAAGAACACTGAAGCTTTCTTT
>.|TRBJ2-1|TRBV2|.
CASSASSYNEQFF
TGTGCCAGCAGCGCGAGCTCCTACAATGAGCAGTTCTTC
>.|TRBJ1-2|TRBV13|.
CASSRRNYGYTF
TGTGCCAGCAGCCGCCGGAACTATGGCTACACCTTC
>.|TRBJ1-1|TRBV7-9|few
CASSLQGSEAFF
TGTGCCAGCAGCTTGCAGGGTTCTGAAGCTTTCTTT
>.|TRBJ1-1|TRBV6-1|.
CASSELANTEAFF
TGTGCCAGCAGTGAATTGGCGAACACTGAAGCTTTCTTT
>.|TRBJ2-3|TRBV10-2|.
CASSESTGSYTQYF
TGCGCCAGCAGTGAGTCGACGGGGAGTTATACGCAGTATTTT
>TRBD2|TRBJ2-1|TRBV6-5|.
CASRRGTSGLNEQFF
TGTGCCAGCAGAAGAGGGACTAGCGGCCTCAATGAGCAGTTCTTC
>.|TRBJ1-2|TRBV27|.
CASSLRGGDGYTF
TGTGCCAGCAGTTTAAGGGGAGGGGATGGCTACACCTTC
>.|TRBJ2-1|TRBV7-2|once
CASSLVGRGNEQFF
TGTGCCAGCAGCTTAGTCGGTAGGGGCAATGAGCAGTTCTTC
>TRBD1|TRBJ2-7|TRBV27|.
CASSFEDRAHEQYF
TGTGCCAGCAGTTTTGAGGACAGGGCCCACGAGCAGTACTTC
>.|TRBJ2-3|TRBV5-6|.
CASSPTTRNYADTQYF
TGTGCCAGCAGCCCAACGACCAGAAACTACGCAGATACGCAGTATTTT
>.|TRBJ2-2|TRBV6-6|.
CASRGGQNTGELFF
TGTGCCAGCAGAGGTGGACAGAACACCGGGGAGCTGTTTTTT
>.|TRBJ2-3|TRBV7-2|.
CASSLAPTDTQYF
TGTGCCAGCAGCTTAGCCCCTACAGATACGCAGTATTTT
>.|TRBJ1-1|TRBV27|.
CASSQGAIGFSEAFF
TGTGCCAGCAGTCAAGGGGCGATCGGGTTTTCTGAAGCTTTCTTT
>.|TRBJ1-4|TRBV7-2|.
CASSSRDKNEKLFF
TGTGCCAGCAGCTCCCGGGACAAGAATGAAAAACTGTTTTTT
>TRBD1|TRBJ1-1|TRBV7-9|.
CASSRVGTGGAEAFF
TGTGCCAGCAGCCGTGTAGGGACAGGGGGAGCTGAAGCTTTCTTT